The 4 T cell receptor beta chains in this list originate from one sample, sequenced in a study of blood T cell repertoires in COVID-19. Assay used: immunoSEQ multiplex PCR; TCRdb lists only in-frame clones, some missing. The sample includes about 50,000 clones, less than 90% seen only once; the top ten take roughly a quarter. Sequencing was done on a sample of peripheral blood. The receptors derive from a human donor in a cohort sampled during active COVID-19.

The J gene is TRBJ2-5, the V gene TRBV11-3; TRBD1 matches 8 bases. With 5 bases clipped from V and 5 bases from J, the junction kept 16 bases outside the gene matches. Germline CDR1 is SGHNT and CDR2 is YENEEA. The CDR3 runs to 17 residues. The CDR3 sequence is CASSESKGAGGGETQYF. The CDR3 DNA is TGTGCCAGCAGCGAATCAAAGGGGGCAGGGGGCGGCGAGACCCAGTACTTC.

The table lists this clone with many counts. The J gene is TRBJ1-5, the V gene TRBV4-1, with 7 bases that match TRBD1. CDR1 is MGHRA, CDR2 YSYEKL, per germline. Trimming took 3 bases from V and 2 from J; bases not matched to a gene: 13. CDR3 length: 18 amino acids. DNA for the CDR3: TGCGCCAGCAGCCACGGGGCAGGAGGGGGCGGCGGCAATCAGCCCCAGCATTTT. It encodes CASSHGAGGGGGNQPQHF.

The V call is TRBV18, the J call TRBJ1-4; 7 bases line up with TRBD1. Germline V gives CDR1 KGHSH, CDR2 LQKENI. This CDR3 comprises 14 residues. The J segment lost 5 bases and the V segment lost 4 bases, leaving 4 bases of the junction unmatched. In DNA, the CDR3 is TGTGCCAGCTCACACGGGACAGAAAATGAAAAACTGTTTTTT. This gives the protein CASSHGTENEKLFF.

CDR3 amino acids: CASSPIRGSTDTQYF. CDR3 bases: TGTGCCAGCAGCCCAATCAGGGGATCCACAGATACGCAGTATTTT. The rearrangement joins TRBV7-3 to TRBJ2-3, with D maybe TRBD1 (6 bases). This CDR3 has 15 amino acids. The germline V gene encodes CDR1 SGHTA and CDR2 FQGTGA. Trimming left V 5 bases short and J 2 bases short, with 14 bases between.